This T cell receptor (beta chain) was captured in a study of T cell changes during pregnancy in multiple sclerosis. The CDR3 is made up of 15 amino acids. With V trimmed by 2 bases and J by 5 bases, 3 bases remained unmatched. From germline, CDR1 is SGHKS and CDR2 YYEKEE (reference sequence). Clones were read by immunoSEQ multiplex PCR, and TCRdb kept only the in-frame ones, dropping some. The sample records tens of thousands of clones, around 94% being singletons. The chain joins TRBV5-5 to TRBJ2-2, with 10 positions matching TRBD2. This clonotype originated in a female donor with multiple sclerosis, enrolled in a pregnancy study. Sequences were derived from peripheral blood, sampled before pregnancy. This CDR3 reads CASSFASGSTGELFF. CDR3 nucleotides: TGTGCCAGCAGCTTTGCTAGCGGGAGTACCGGGGAGCTGTTTTTT.